What follows are 8 T cell receptor beta chains derived from one specimen sequenced in a study of T cell repertoires in cytomegalovirus infection (dated by TCRdb to the late 2010s). Reads for this sample came from an Illumina HiSeq 1500. TCRdb reprocessed the public reads (quality trimming at Q25 with fastp, clone calling with MiXCR) and kept in-frame beta chains. CDR3 protein sequences are deduplicated, and each keeps its most common genes and DNA. This sample is represented by roughly 990,000 distinct CDR3 sequences; roughly 30% of them were singletons. 10% to 15% of the sample goes to the ten largest clones. The label giving this sample's treatment or condition can be read as: in vitro stimulation with specific CMV peptide epitopes to enrich CMV-specific T cells. These receptors lack a known antigen. Specimen: cultured CD8+ T cells from PBMCs, collected from culture after CMV antigen stimulation. The receptors originated from a human donor in good health (CMV status not recorded). Some clones in this sample may be carry-over from other donors' samples.

This clonotype was detected a few times. The genes are TRBV12-3 or TRBV12-4 and TRBJ2-5; D tentatively fits TRBD1 or TRBD2 (5 bases each). Trimming took off 5 bases at V and 2 bases at J, with 24 bases between the two ends. The CDR3 consists of 18 residues. The CDR3 sequence is CASSIRHGTTRRQETQYF. DNA of the CDR3: TGTGCCAGCAGTATACGTCACGGGACCACTCGGAGGCAAGAGACCCAGTACTTC.

This rearrangement joins TRBV6-2 or TRBV6-3 to TRBJ2-1, with 8 bases lining up with TRBD1. The CDR3 extends over 14 amino acids. Germline-derived CDR1 and CDR2 are MNHEY and SVGEGT. Trimming removed 9 bases from V and 4 bases from J; junction bases left unmatched: 8. CDR3 sequence reads: CASFTGGIYNEQFF. The CDR3 DNA is TGTGCCAGTTTTACAGGGGGGATTTACAATGAGCAGTTCTTC.

This clonotype was recorded at least ten times. The chain joins TRBV7-6 to TRBJ2-2; TRBD1 matches at 8 bases. The CDR3 consists of 16 residues. Germline assignment: CDR1 SGHVS and CDR2 FNYEAQ. After removal of 4 bases from V and 3 bases from J, the junction contained 7 bases not matched to a gene. The CDR3 reads CASSYPGTGDTGELFF. CDR3 coding DNA: TGTGCCAGCAGCTATCCAGGGACAGGAGACACCGGGGAGCTGTTTTTT.

The rearrangement uses TRBV12-3 or TRBV12-4 and TRBJ1-1, with 9 bases lining up with TRBD1. The CDR3 is 14 residues long. The trim removed 5 bases at V and 6 bases at J, leaving 7 bases unmatched. CDR3 protein: CASSPGQGSAEAFF. In nucleotides, the CDR3 is TGTGCCAGCAGTCCGGGACAGGGCAGCGCTGAAGCTTTCTTT.

The sample holds many counts of this clonotype. The chain couples TRBV4-2 to TRBJ1-6; a possible D gene is TRBD1 (5 bases). This CDR3 comprises 15 residues. V lost 1 base and J 9 bases, leaving 13 bases between the germline ends. Per the germline V gene, CDR1 is LGHNA and CDR2 is YNFKEQ. The CDR3 spells CASSQGTTTLSPLHF. The CDR3, as DNA: TGTGCCAGCAGCCAAGGGACAACGACACTTTCACCCCTCCACTTT.

J is TRBJ1-3 and V is TRBV6-6; D is uncertain. This CDR3 has 17 amino acids. V was pared by 0 bases and J by 8 bases, with 20 bases between. The germline V gene has CDR1 MNHNY and CDR2 SVGAGI (reference sequence). The DNA of the CDR3 is TGTGCCAGCAGTTACTCGATTAAATACGGCCACGGATACACCATATATTTT. Its translation is CASSYSIKYGHGYTIYF.

This clonotype has a handful of counts. The chain recombines TRBV12-3 or TRBV12-4 with TRBJ1-4, with D perhaps matching TRBD1 (6 bases). Trimming took 3 bases from V and 7 from J, leaving 18 bases between them. The CDR3 contains 16 residues. The CDR3 reads CASSFIGQPGGEKLFF. The CDR3 nucleotides are TGTGCCAGCAGTTTCATTGGACAGCCGGGGGGTGAAAAACTGTTTTTT.

This chain connects TRBV7-6 to TRBJ2-7; 10 bases match TRBD1. Losses at the gene ends were 5 bases for V and 7 bases for J; bases not matched to a gene: 5. The CDR3 length is 13 residues. The V gene's germline CDR1 is SGHVS and CDR2 FNYEAQ. CDR3 nucleotide sequence: TGTGCCAGCAGCCAAGGGACAGGGGAAGAGCAGTACGTC. Protein: CASSQGTGEEQYV.